One sample yielded the 4 T cell receptor beta chains listed below, sequenced in a study of blood T cells in healthy people across ages. Using a J-beta primer mix together with a sample-barcoded 5' primer, a second PCR was run for roughly 7 to 12 cycles. TCRdb itself ran the 5' RACE reads through MiXCR, one entry per CDR3 protein. The sample has fewer than 1.5 million distinct CDR3 sequences, around two fifths seen once; the top ten hold under 8%. The sequencing input was blood. Receptor source: a woman between 18 and 30 years old in good health.

V and J are TRBV6-1 and TRBJ2-5; 9 nucleotides match TRBD2. Germline V gene sequence: CDR1 MNHNS, CDR2 SASEGT. This CDR3 has 15 residues. Trimming took 2 bases from V and 11 from J; bases not matched to a gene: 12. CDR3 in DNA: TGTGCCAGCAGTGAACATGGCGGGAGGGCCTATGAGCAGTACTTC. Protein product: CASSEHGGRAYEQYF.

The chain joins TRBV28 to TRBJ1-1, with 8 bases lining up with TRBD1. CDR3 size: 18 residues. Germline V lookup: CDR1 MDHEN, CDR2 SYDVKM. V shed 5 bases, J shed 3 bases, and the junction held 17 bases outside the gene matches. This CDR3 reads CASSLTTNRGIFHTEAFF. CDR3 coding DNA: TGTGCCAGCAGTCTGACAACCAACAGGGGGATATTTCACACTGAAGCTTTCTTT.

The chain recombines TRBV12-3 or TRBV12-4 with TRBJ1-5, with D maybe TRBD1 (5 bases). The ends were cut back, 7 bases at V and 2 bases at J, with 15 bases in the middle. The CDR3 sequence is 15 residues long. The CDR3 region is CASIGGPLGNQPQHF. CDR3 in DNA: TGTGCCAGCATCGGGGGACCCCTAGGCAATCAGCCCCAGCATTTT.

This rearrangement joins TRBV6-2 or TRBV6-3 to TRBJ2-5; 11 bases are a match to TRBD2. From germline, CDR1 is MNHEY and CDR2 SVGEGT. The CDR3 totals 15 residues. The trim removed 7 bases at V and 2 bases at J, leaving 6 bases unmatched. The CDR3 DNA reads TGTGCCAGCACTAACCGACTAGCGGGACAAGAGACCCAGTACTTC. Protein: CASTNRLAGQETQYF.